This T cell receptor beta chain was sequenced in a study of control samples from healthy donors and cancer patients (dated by TCRdb to the early 2020s). Libraries came from the immunoSEQ multiplex PCR assay. TCRdb stores this immuneACCESS table with in-frame sequences only. Part of the clones is absent; in the studies checked, under half of the shortfall reflects unresolved V genes, and no reason is known for the rest. The sample data list 55,000 to 75,000 clones, and roughly 86% of these were observed just once. About 2.1% of the sample rests with the top ten. The count of this clone is one. Its antigen specificity is not known. No base qualities exist here, and no much larger clone lies one base off it. V sheds 3 bases and J sheds 5 bases, leaving 14 bases between their ends. In the germline V gene, CDR1 corresponds to SGHRS and CDR2 to YFSETQ. Measured from the cysteine to the phenylalanine, the CDR3 is 14 residues long. CDR3 DNA is the only sequence kept; it has 42 bases, read in frame from the first base.

The V and J segments used are TRBV5-1 and TRBJ1-1, with the D gene not clear enough to name. The TCR originated in a woman between 45 and 65 years old with head and neck cancer. The source material was PBMCs. DNA sequence: TGCGCCAGCAGCTCATCGCAAGGGAGGACTGAAGCTTTCTTT. This translates into CASSSSQGRTEAFF.